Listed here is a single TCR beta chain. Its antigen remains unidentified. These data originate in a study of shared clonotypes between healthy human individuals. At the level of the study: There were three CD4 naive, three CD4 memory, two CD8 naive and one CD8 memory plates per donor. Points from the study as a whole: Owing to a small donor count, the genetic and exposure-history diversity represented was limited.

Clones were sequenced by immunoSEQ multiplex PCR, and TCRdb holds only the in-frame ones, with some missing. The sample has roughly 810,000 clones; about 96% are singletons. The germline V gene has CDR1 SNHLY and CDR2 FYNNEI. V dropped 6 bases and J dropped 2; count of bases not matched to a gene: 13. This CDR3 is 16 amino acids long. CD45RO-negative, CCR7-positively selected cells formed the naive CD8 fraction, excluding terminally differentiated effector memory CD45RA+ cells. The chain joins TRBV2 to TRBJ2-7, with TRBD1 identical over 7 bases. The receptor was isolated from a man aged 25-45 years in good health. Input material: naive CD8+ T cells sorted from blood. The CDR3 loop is CASSYPRRDSPYEQYF. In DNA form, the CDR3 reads TGTGCCAGCAGCTACCCACGCAGGGACAGCCCCTACGAGCAGTACTTC.